The 7 T cell receptor beta chains in this list originate from one sample, sequenced in a study of naive and memory T cell subsets. The study, taken as a whole, reports: A few larger clonotypes appeared in naive repertoires, especially CD8, possibly memory cells re-expressing CD45RA.

These receptors lack a known antigen. Both TRBC1 and TRBC2 were covered by a beta constant-region primer of two equimolar oligonucleotides. Ligated cDNA was amplified by four rounds of PCR with nested alpha and beta constant-region primers and SP2. In TCRdb, the UMI-ligation and nested PCR reads were re-called with MiXCR into one record per CDR3 protein. The data show about 90,000 distinct CDR3 sequences, with approximately 10% seen just once and more than 0.11% held by the top ten. The sample taken for sequencing was naive CD4+ T cells from blood. The receptors were sampled from a human donor in good health.

This chain uses TRBV19 with TRBJ2-7; a weak D match, TRBD2 (5 bases). Germline values: CDR1 LNHDA, CDR2 SQIVND (reference sequence). Between the trimmed V and J ends, which lost 4 bases and 7 bases, there was a span of 26 bases. The CDR3 runs 17 residues. The CDR3 DNA reads as TGTGCCAGTAGTACCCGGAGCGGCGAGCACTTGGCGCGGGAGCAGTACTTC. This translates into CASSTRSGEHLAREQYF.

This clonotype appeared many times. The rearrangement joins TRBV18 to TRBJ2-1; the D is unclear. Germline assignment: CDR1 KGHSH and CDR2 LQKENI. This CDR3 is 13 amino acids long. V shed 3 bases and J shed 6 bases, with 9 bases lying between them. CDR3 in DNA: TGTGCCAGCTCACCCCCTTCTGTCAATGAGCAGTTCTTC. This gives the protein CASSPPSVNEQFF.

This clonotype was picked up many times. The V and J genes are TRBV5-1 and TRBJ2-3, with 12 nucleotides matching TRBD2. The CDR3 covers 16 residues. Losses at the gene ends were 3 bases for V and 2 bases for J; bases not matched to a gene: 4. CDR1 and CDR2 from the germline V gene are SGHRS and YFSETQ. CDR3: CASSSGLAGHTDTQYF. CDR3 nucleotides: TGCGCCAGCAGCTCTGGACTAGCGGGGCACACAGATACGCAGTATTTT.

V usage is TRBV3-1 and J usage is TRBJ2-1; 7 nucleotides line up with TRBD2. With 6 bases clipped from V and 9 bases from J, the junction kept 14 bases outside the gene matches. The germline CDR1 and CDR2 sequences are LGHDT and YNNKEL (reference sequence). The CDR3 covers 15 residues. In DNA, the CDR3 is TGTGCCAGCAGTCAGATCGAGCGGGGAGGAGGTGAGCAGTTCTTC. This gives the protein CASSQIERGGGEQFF.

In its sample, this clonotype was seen a few times. This chain uses TRBV20-1 with TRBJ1-2; D unresolved. The CDR3 sequence is 9 residues long. CDR1 DFQATT and CDR2 SNEGSKA come from the germline V gene (reference sequence). Trimming cost V 6 bases and J 7 bases, with 6 bases left between them. The CDR3 DNA follows: TGCAGTGCCCTCGTTGGCTACACCTTC. It yields the protein CSALVGYTF.

The chain joins TRBV9 to TRBJ2-3; no firm D call. The V gene's germline CDR1 is SGDLS and CDR2 YYNGEE. CDR3 size: 14 residues. Between the trimmed V and J ends, which lost 1 base and 4 bases, there was a span of 10 bases. CDR3 nucleotides: TGTGCCAGCAGCGTATCTAGAGCCTCAGATACGCAGTATTTT. Protein product: CASSVSRASDTQYF.

This chain connects TRBV6-2 or TRBV6-3 to TRBJ2-7; D gene uncertain. This CDR3 has 11 amino acids. V was trimmed by 10 bases and J by 3 bases, leaving 10 bases between them. The germline CDR1 and CDR2 sequences are MNHEY and SVGEGT. The chain's CDR3 is CATSPNYEQYF. The CDR3 DNA follows: TGTGCCACCAGCCCAAACTACGAGCAGTACTTC.